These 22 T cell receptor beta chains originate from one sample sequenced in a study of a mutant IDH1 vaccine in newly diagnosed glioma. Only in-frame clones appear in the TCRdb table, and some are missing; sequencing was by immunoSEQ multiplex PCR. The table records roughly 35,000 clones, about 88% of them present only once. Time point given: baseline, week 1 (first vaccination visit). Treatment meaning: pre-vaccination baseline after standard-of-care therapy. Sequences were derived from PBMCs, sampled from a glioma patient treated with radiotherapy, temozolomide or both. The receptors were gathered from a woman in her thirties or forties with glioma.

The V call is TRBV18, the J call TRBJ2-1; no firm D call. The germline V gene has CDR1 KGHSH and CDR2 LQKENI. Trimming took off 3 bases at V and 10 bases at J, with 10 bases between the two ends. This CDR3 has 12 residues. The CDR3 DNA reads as TGTGCCAGCTCACCGAAGGGAAACGAGCAGTTCTTC. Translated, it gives CASSPKGNEQFF.

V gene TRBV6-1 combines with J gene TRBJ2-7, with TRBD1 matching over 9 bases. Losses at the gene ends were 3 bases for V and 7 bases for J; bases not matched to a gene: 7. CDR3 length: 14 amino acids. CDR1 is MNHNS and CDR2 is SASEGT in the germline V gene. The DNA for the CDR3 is TGTGCCAGCAGTGAGCTTGGGACAGGGTATGAGCAGTACTTC. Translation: CASSELGTGYEQYF.

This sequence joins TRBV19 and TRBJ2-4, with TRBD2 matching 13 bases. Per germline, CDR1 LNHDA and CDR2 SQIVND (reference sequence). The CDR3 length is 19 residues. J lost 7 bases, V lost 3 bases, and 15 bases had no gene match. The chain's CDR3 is CASSIRLAGGLQYSNIQYF. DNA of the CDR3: TGTGCCAGTAGTATCCGACTAGCGGGAGGTCTGCAATACAGTAACATTCAGTACTTC.

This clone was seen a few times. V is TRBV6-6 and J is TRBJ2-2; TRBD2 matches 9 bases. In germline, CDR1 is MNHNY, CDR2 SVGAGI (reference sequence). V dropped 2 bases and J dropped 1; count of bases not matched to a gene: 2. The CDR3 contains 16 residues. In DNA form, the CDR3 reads TGTGCCAGCAGTTACCTACTAGCGGGGAACACCGGGGAGCTGTTTTTT. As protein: CASSYLLAGNTGELFF.

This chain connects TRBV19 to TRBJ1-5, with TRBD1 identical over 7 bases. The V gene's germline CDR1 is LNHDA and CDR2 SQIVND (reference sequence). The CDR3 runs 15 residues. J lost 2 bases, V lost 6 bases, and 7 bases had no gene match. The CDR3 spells CASSKGAYGNQPQHF. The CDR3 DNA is TGTGCCAGTAGCAAGGGGGCCTATGGCAATCAGCCCCAGCATTTT.

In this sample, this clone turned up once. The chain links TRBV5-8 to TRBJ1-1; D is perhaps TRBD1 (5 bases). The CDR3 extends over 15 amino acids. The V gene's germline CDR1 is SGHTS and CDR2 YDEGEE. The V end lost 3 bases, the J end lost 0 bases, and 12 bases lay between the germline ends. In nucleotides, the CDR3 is TGTGCCAGCAGCTGGATGGGACCGCTGAACACTGAAGCTTTCTTT. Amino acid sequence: CASSWMGPLNTEAFF.

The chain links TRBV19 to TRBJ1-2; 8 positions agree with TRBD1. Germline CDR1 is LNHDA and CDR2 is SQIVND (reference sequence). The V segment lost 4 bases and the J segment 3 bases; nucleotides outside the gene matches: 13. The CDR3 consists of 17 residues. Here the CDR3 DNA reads TGTGCCAGTAGTACCCCTGACAGGGGAAATCGATACTATGGCTACACCTTC. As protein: CASSTPDRGNRYYGYTF.

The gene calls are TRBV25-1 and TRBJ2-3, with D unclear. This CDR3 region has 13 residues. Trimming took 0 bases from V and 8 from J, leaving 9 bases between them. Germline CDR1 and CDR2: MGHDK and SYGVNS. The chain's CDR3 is CASSEYSPATQYF. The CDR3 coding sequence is TGTGCCAGCAGTGAATACTCTCCCGCTACGCAGTATTTT.

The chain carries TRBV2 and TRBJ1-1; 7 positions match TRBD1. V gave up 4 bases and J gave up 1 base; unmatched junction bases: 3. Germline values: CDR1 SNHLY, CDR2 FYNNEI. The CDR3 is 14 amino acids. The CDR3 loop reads CASSAGTANTEAFF. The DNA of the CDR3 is TGTGCCAGCAGTGCAGGGACAGCGAACACTGAAGCTTTCTTT.

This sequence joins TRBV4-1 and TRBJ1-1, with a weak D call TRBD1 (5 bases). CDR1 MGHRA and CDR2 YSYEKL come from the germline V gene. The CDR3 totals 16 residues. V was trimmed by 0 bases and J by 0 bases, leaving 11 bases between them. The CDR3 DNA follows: TGCGCCAGCAGCCAAGAACCGCGGGGGATGAACACTGAAGCTTTCTTT. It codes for CASSQEPRGMNTEAFF.

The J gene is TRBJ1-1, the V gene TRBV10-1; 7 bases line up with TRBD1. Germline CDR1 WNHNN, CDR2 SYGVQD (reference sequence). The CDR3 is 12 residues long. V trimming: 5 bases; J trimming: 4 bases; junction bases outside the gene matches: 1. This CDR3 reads CASSRQGTEAFF. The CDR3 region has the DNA TGCGCCAGCAGTCGACAGGGCACTGAAGCTTTCTTT.

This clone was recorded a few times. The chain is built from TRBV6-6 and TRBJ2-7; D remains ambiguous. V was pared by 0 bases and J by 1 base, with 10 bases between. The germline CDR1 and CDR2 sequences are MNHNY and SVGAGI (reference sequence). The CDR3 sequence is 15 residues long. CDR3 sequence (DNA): TGTGCCAGCAGTTACTCAGGGTATTCGTCCTACGAGCAGTACTTC. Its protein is CASSYSGYSSYEQYF.

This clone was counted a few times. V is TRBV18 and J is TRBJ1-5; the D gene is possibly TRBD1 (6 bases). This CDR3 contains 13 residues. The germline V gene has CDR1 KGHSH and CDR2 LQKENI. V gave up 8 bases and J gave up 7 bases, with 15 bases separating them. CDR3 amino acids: CASTLIRGQPQHF. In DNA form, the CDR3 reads TGTGCCAGCACGTTGATAAGGGGGCAGCCCCAGCATTTT. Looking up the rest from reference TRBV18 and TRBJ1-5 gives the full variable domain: NAGVMQNPRHLVRRRGQEARLRCSPMKGHSHVYWYRQLPEEGLKFMVYLQKENIIDESGMPKERFSAEFPKEGPSILRIQQVVRGDSAAYFCASTLIRGQPQHFGDGTRLSIL.

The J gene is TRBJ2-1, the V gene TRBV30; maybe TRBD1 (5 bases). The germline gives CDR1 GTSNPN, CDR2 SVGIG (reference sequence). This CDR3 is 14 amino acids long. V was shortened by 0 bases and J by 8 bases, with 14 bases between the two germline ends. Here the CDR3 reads CAWSVKGQGYEQFF. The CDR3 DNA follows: TGTGCCTGGAGTGTAAAAGGGCAGGGCTATGAGCAGTTCTTC.

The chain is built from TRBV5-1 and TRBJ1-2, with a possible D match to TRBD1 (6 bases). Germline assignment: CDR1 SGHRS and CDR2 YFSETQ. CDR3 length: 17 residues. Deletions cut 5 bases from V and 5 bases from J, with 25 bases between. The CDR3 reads CASREGGLDSARYGYTF. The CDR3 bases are TGCGCCAGCAGGGAGGGGGGACTCGACAGCGCTCGATATGGCTACACCTTC. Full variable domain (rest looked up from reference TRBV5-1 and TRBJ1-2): KAGVTQTPRYLIKTRGQQVTLSCSPISGHRSVSWYQQTPGQGLQFLFEYFSETQRNKGNFPGRFSGRQFSNSRSEMNVSTLELGDSALYLCASREGGLDSARYGYTFGSGTRLTVV.

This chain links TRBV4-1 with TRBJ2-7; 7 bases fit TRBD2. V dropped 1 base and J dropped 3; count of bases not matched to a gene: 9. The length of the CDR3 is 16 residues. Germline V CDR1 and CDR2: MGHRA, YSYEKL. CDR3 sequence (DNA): TGCGCCAGCAGCCAAGGGGGGGAGGGAATAAGCTACGAGCAGTACTTC. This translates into CASSQGGEGISYEQYF.

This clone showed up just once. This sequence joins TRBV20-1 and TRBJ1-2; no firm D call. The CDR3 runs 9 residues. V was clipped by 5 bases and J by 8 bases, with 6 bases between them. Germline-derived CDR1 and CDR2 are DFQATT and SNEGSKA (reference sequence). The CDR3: CSAAVGYTF. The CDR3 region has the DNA TGCAGTGCTGCCGTGGGCTACACCTTC.

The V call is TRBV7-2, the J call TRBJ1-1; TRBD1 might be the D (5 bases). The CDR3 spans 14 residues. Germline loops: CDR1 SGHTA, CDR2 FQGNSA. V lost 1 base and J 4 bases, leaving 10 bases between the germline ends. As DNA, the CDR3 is TGTGCCAGCAGCTTAGGGGGGAGCGGCACTGAAGCTTTCTTT. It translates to CASSLGGSGTEAFF.

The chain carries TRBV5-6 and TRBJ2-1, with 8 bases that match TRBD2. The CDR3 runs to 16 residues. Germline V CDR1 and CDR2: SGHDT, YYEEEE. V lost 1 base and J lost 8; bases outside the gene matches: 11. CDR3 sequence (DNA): TGTGCCAGCAGCTTGCGCAACCCCGGGACTAGAGATGAGCAGTTCTTC. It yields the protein CASSLRNPGTRDEQFF.

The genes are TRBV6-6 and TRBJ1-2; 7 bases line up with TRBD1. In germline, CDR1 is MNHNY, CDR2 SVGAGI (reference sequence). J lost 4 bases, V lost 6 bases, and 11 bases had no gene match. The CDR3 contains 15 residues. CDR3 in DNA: TGTGCCAGCAGCCCCAGACAGGGCGTCCCCTATGGCTACACCTTC. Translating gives CASSPRQGVPYGYTF.

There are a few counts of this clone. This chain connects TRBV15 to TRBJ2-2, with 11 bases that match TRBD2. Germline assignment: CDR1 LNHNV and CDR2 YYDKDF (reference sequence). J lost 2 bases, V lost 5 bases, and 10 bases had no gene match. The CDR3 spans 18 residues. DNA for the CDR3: TGTGCCACCAGCCCGCCCCCGGGACTAGCGGTAAACACCGGGGAGCTGTTTTTT. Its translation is CATSPPPGLAVNTGELFF.

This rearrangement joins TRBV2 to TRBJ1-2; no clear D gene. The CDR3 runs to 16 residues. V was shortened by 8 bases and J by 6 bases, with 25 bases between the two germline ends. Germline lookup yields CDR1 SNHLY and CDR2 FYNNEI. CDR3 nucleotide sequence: TGTGCCAGCCCCGGCCTGGACTGGTCGACGGAGAATGGCTACACCTTC. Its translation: CASPGLDWSTENGYTF. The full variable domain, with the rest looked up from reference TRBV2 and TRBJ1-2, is EPEVTQTPSHQVTQMGQEVILRCVPISNHLYFYWYRQILGQKVEFLVSFYNNEISEKSEIFDDQFSVERPDGSNFTLKIRSTKLEDSAMYFCASPGLDWSTENGYTFGSGTRLTVV.